This TCR beta chain originates from a study of cytomegalovirus exposure and HLA in healthy donors. Study-level findings and limits: Most TCRs appeared rarely, but some public TCRs recurred in many donors. Specificity of three CMV-associated chains for CMV antigens was verified in vitro. Using the classifier, cytomegalovirus status was reportedly diagnosed with high specificity and sensitivity.

The table came from immunoSEQ multiplex PCR; TCRdb's copy has only in-frame clones and leaves some out. The table includes about 68,000 clones, around 90% detected once. These donors were members of the roughly 120-subject validation cohort, a group separate from the roughly 670-subject first cohort. This clone is medium-sized (0.01 to 0.1%) in the sample. The antigen is undetermined. This CDR3 is also generated by other DNA sequences in the sample. There are 15 residues in the CDR3. CDR1 is MRHNA, CDR2 SNTAGT, per germline. The junction had 0 bases not matched to a gene; V was cut back by 0 bases and J by 3 bases.

The rearrangement uses TRBV6-4 and TRBJ2-1, with 9 bases matching TRBD2. Sequencing was performed on PBMCs. This TCR came from a young man in good health and CMV-seronegative. CDR3 protein: CASSDSSGSYNEQFF. Here the CDR3 DNA reads TGTGCCAGCAGTGACTCTAGCGGGAGCTACAATGAGCAGTTCTTC.